The clone carrying this T cell receptor beta chain was recorded many times. Its antigen is currently unknown. The ends were cut back, 2 bases at V and 1 base at J, with 6 bases in the middle. Germline V gene sequence: CDR1 MNHNS, CDR2 SASEGT. This CDR3 has 13 amino acids. What was amplified from RNA transcripts were TCR beta CDR3 regions. HTBI primers were used for first-round RT-PCR of the TCR CDR3. TCRdb analysed the multiplex PCR reads with MiXCR anew, one entry per CDR3 protein. The table lists 300,000 to 500,000 distinct CDR3 sequences, over 11% of them singletons. The sample originates from a study of T cells in Graves' hyperthyroidism and ophthalmopathy. Study results and limitations: Researchers found most expanded thyroid clonotypes above 0.001 in blood as well.

Specimen: blood. The chain employs TRBV6-1 and TRBJ2-7; no firm D call. The origin of this receptor is a man in his fifties or sixties with Graves' ophthalmopathy. The CDR3 DNA sequence: TGTGCCAGCAGTGAATGGCTATCCTACGAGCAGTACTTC. Its protein product is CASSEWLSYEQYF.